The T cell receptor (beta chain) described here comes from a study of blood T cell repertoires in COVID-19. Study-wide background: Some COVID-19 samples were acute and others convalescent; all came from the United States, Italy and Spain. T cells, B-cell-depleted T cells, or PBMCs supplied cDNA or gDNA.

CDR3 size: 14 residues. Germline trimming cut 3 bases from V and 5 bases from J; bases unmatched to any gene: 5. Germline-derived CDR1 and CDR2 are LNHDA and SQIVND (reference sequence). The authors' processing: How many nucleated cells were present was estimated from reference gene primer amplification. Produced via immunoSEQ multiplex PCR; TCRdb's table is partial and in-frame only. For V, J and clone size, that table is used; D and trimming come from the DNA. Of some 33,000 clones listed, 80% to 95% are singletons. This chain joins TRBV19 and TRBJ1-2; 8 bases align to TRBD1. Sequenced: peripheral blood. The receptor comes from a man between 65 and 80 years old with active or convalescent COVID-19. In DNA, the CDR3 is TGTGCCAGTAGTATCCCCTGGACAGGGTATGGCTACACCTTC. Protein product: CASSIPWTGYGYTF.